Below are 11 T cell receptor beta chains sequenced from a single sample in a study of T cell responses to AZD1222 COVID-19 vaccine. Produced via immunoSEQ multiplex PCR; TCRdb's table is partial and in-frame only. The profile shows tens of thousands of clones, more than 70% of them singletons. This material consisted of peripheral blood, taken on day 0 of AZD1222 vaccination. These receptors all stem from an adult in good health.

The genes are TRBV12-3 or TRBV12-4 and TRBJ2-1; D gene ambiguous. The CDR3 has 10 amino acids. The V end lost 8 bases, the J end lost 8 bases, and 7 bases lay between the germline ends. The CDR3 sequence is CASGVDEQFF. CDR3 nucleotide sequence: TGTGCCAGCGGGGTGGATGAGCAGTTCTTC.

The CDR3 DNA reads as TGTGCCAGCAGTCCCGGACAGGGGAGGCACAATGAGCAGTTCTTC. It yields the protein CASSPGQGRHNEQFF. The rearrangement uses TRBV6-5 and TRBJ2-1, with TRBD1 matching 9 bases. Germline assignment: CDR1 MNHEY and CDR2 SVGAGI. The CDR3 length is 15 residues. V lost 5 bases, J lost 5 bases, and 7 bases stayed unmatched.

This chain connects TRBV5-4 to TRBJ1-1, with unresolved D. The CDR3 runs 13 residues. Germline V gives CDR1 SGHNT, CDR2 YYREEE (reference sequence). V shed 3 bases and J shed 5 bases, with 11 bases lying between them. The CDR3 DNA is TGTGCCAGCAGCTCGAAGGGTCGGACTGAAGCTTTCTTT. This translates into CASSSKGRTEAFF.

A single count supports this clone. This chain uses TRBV15 with TRBJ2-7, with 9 positions matching TRBD2. The ends lost 3 bases at V and 5 bases at J; junction bases unmatched: 5. CDR1 and CDR2 from the germline V gene are LNHNV and YYDKDF (reference sequence). The CDR3 spans 14 residues. The CDR3 coding sequence is TGTGCCACCAGCAGTAGCGGGAGTTATGACGAGCAGTACTTC. Translating it yields CATSSSGSYDEQYF.

V usage is TRBV6-2 or TRBV6-3 and J usage is TRBJ1-2, with D tentatively TRBD1 (5 bases). Germline lookup yields CDR1 MNHEY and CDR2 SVGEGT. The CDR3 loop spans 13 amino acids. V was clipped by 3 bases and J by 7 bases, with 12 bases between them. The CDR3 DNA follows: TGTGCCAGCAGTTATGAGGGGCTCGGTGGCTACACCTTC. Amino acid sequence: CASSYEGLGGYTF.

The chain uses TRBV11-2 and TRBJ1-1; D is uncertain. V was trimmed by 0 bases and J by 4 bases, leaving 12 bases between them. Germline-derived CDR1 and CDR2 are SGHAT and FQNNGV. There are 15 residues in the CDR3. The CDR3 DNA reads as TGTGCCAGCAGCTTAGATCTAGGCAGAGGCACTGAAGCTTTCTTT. This sequence encodes CASSLDLGRGTEAFF.

The chain is built from TRBV30 and TRBJ2-1, with D perhaps given as TRBD1 or TRBD2 (5 bases each). The CDR3 is made up of 14 amino acids. Trimming stripped 0 bases from V and 2 bases from J, with 8 bases between. From germline, CDR1 is GTSNPN and CDR2 SVGIG (reference sequence). The chain's CDR3 is CAWSVGTAYNEQFF. CDR3 DNA sequence: TGTGCCTGGAGTGTTGGGACGGCCTACAATGAGCAGTTCTTC.

The genes are TRBV5-1 and TRBJ1-1, with 8 bases that match TRBD1. This CDR3 has 14 amino acids. V gave up 0 bases and J gave up 7 bases; unmatched junction bases: 5. The germline CDR1 and CDR2 sequences are SGHRS and YFSETQ. The CDR3 bases are TGCGCCAGCAGCTTGGGACAGGGGAGGGGTGAAGCTTTCTTT. Amino acids: CASSLGQGRGEAFF.

The chain recombines TRBV5-1 with TRBJ2-2; D tentatively fits TRBD1 or TRBD2 (5 bases each). The CDR3 runs to 15 residues. V lost 4 bases, J lost 3 bases, and 13 bases lay in between. Per the germline V gene, CDR1 is SGHRS and CDR2 is YFSETQ. The CDR3 protein is CASSPPGADTGELFF. Here the CDR3 DNA reads TGCGCCAGCAGCCCGCCCGGGGCGGACACCGGGGAGCTGTTTTTT.

The chain joins TRBV18 to TRBJ2-7; 11 bases are shared with TRBD2. CDR1 is KGHSH, CDR2 LQKENI, per germline. V was pared by 2 bases and J by 0 bases, with 6 bases of the junction left unmatched. CDR3 length: 17 residues. The CDR3 sequence: CASSPTSGSGYSYEQYF. The DNA of the CDR3 is TGTGCCAGCTCACCAACTAGCGGGAGCGGCTACTCCTACGAGCAGTACTTC.

V gene TRBV18 combines with J gene TRBJ1-5; D may be TRBD1 (6 bases). The V end lost 2 bases, the J end lost 5 bases, and 19 bases lay between the germline ends. CDR3 size: 17 residues. Germline CDR1 and CDR2: KGHSH and LQKENI. CDR3 DNA: TGTGCCAGCTCACCAACGGTGGCCCGGGGGGCGCATCAGCCCCAGCATTTT. It codes for CASSPTVARGAHQPQHF. The full variable domain, in which reference TRBV18 and TRBJ1-5 provide the parts outside the CDR3, is NAGVMQNPRHLVRRRGQEARLRCSPMKGHSHVYWYRQLPEEGLKFMVYLQKENIIDESGMPKERFSAEFPKEGPSILRIQQVVRGDSAAYFCASSPTVARGAHQPQHFGDGTRLSIL.